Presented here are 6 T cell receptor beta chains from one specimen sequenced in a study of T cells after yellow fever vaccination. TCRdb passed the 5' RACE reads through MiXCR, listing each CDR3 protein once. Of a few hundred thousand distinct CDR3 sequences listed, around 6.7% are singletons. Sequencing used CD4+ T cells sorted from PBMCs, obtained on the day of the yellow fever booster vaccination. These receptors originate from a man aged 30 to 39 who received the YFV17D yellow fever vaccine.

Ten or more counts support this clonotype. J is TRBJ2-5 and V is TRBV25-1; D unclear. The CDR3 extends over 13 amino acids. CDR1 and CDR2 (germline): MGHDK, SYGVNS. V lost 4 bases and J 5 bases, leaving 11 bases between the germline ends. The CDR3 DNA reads TGTGCCAGCAGTGTGGGCAGCCGGGAGACCCAGTACTTC. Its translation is CASSVGSRETQYF. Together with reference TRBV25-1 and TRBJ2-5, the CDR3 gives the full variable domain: EADIYQTPRYLVIGTGKKITLECSQTMGHDKMYWYQQDPGMELHLIHYSYGVNSTEKGDLSSESTVSRIRTEHFPLTLESARPSHTSQYLCASSVGSRETQYFGPGTRLLVL.

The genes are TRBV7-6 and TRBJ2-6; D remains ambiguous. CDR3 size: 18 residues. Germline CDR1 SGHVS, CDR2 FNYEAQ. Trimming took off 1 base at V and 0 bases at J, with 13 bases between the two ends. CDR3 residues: CASSLEVGDLSGANVLTF. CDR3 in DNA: TGTGCCAGCAGCTTAGAAGTTGGTGATCTCTCTGGGGCCAACGTCCTGACTTTC. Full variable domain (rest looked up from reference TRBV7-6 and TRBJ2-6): GAGVSQSPRYKVTKRGQDVALRCDPISGHVSLYWYRQALGQGPEFLTYFNYEAQQDKSGLPNDRFSAERPEGSISTLTIQRTEQRDSAMYRCASSLEVGDLSGANVLTFGAGSRLTVL.

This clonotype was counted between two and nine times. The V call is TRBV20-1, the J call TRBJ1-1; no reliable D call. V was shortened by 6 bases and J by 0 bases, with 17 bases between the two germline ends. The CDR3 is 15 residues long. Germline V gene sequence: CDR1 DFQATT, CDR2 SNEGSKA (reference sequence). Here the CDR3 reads CSARSPNNMNTEAFF. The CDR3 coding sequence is TGCAGTGCAAGAAGCCCCAATAACATGAACACTGAAGCTTTCTTT.

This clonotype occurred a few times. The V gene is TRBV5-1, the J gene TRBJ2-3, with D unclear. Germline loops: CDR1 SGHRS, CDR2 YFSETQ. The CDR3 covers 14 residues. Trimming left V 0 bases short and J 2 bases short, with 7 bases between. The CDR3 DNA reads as TGCGCCAGCAGCTTGGGTGACCCCACAGATACGCAGTATTTT. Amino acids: CASSLGDPTDTQYF. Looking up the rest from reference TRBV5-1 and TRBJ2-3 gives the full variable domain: KAGVTQTPRYLIKTRGQQVTLSCSPISGHRSVSWYQQTPGQGLQFLFEYFSETQRNKGNFPGRFSGRQFSNSRSEMNVSTLELGDSALYLCASSLGDPTDTQYFGPGTRLTVL.

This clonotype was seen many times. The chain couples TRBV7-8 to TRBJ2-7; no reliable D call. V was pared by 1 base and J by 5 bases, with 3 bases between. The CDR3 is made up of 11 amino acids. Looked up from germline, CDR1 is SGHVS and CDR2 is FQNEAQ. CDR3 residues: CASSLVNEQYF. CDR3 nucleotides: TGTGCCAGCAGCTTAGTAAACGAGCAGTACTTC.

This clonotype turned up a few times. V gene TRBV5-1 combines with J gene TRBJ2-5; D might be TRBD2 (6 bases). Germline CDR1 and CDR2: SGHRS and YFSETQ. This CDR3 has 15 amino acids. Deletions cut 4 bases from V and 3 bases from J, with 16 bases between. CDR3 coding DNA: TGCGCCAGCAGCGGTAGCGGAGCCACAGAAGAGACCCAGTACTTC. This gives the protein CASSGSGATEETQYF.